The 20 T cell receptor beta chains below were found in one sample sequenced in a study of blood T cells in healthy people across ages. Sample-barcoded 5' priming and a J-beta primer mix drove a second PCR of roughly 6 to 12 cycles. TCRdb redid the calling of the 5' RACE reads with MiXCR, one entry per CDR3 protein. This sample carries hundreds of thousands of distinct CDR3 sequences, roughly 20% of them seen once, and the ten largest clones take around a fifth. What was sequenced was blood. These receptor sequences come from a man in his sixties or seventies in good health.

This rearrangement joins TRBV4-2 to TRBJ2-1; 8 bases match TRBD2. The CDR3 is 16 amino acids. The junction had 12 bases not matched to a gene; V was cut back by 3 bases and J by 8 bases. In germline, CDR1 is LGHNA, CDR2 YNFKEQ. CDR3: CASSQAAGTSNDEQFF. The CDR3 bases are TGTGCCAGCAGCCAGGCCGCCGGGACTAGTAACGATGAGCAGTTCTTC.

This clonotype was detected ten times or more. The V and J genes are TRBV12-3 or TRBV12-4 and TRBJ2-2; the match to TRBD2 covers 7 bases. The CDR3 has 15 residues. V lost 1 base and J lost 3; bases outside the gene matches: 2. The CDR3 coding sequence is TGTGCCAGCAGTTTAGGGCTAGCGGACACCGGGGAGCTGTTTTTT. This gives the protein CASSLGLADTGELFF.

The rearrangement uses TRBV7-6 and TRBJ2-5, with D perhaps matching TRBD1 (6 bases). The V gene lost 4 bases and the J gene lost 1 base, with 13 bases spanning the gap. There are 15 residues in the CDR3. Per germline, CDR1 SGHVS and CDR2 FNYEAQ. The CDR3 sequence: CASSSFGTIQETQYF. In DNA, the CDR3 is TGTGCCAGCAGCTCGTTTGGGACAATCCAAGAGACCCAGTACTTC.

This chain connects TRBV29-1 to TRBJ2-6; D is possibly TRBD1 or TRBD2 (5 bases each). Trimming removed 5 bases at V and 4 bases at J, with 12 bases between. Germline CDR1 is SQVTM and CDR2 is ANQGSEA. CDR3 length: 14 amino acids. The CDR3 nucleotides read TGCAGCGTTACGTGGGACGGAGGGGCCAACGTCCTGACTTTC. This gives the protein CSVTWDGGANVLTF. Variable domain in full (rest from reference TRBV29-1 and TRBJ2-6): SAVISQKPSRDICQRGTSLTIQCQVDSQVTMMFWYRQQPGQSLTLIATANQGSEATYESGFVIDKFPISRPNLTFSTLTVSNMSPEDSSIYLCSVTWDGGANVLTFGAGSRLTVL.

This clonotype came up a few times. CDR3 region: CASSKKGTGLNTDTQYF. The CDR3 DNA follows: TGTGCCAGCAGCAAAAAGGGGACGGGACTTAACACAGATACGCAGTATTTT. The rearrangement uses TRBV21-1 and TRBJ2-3; no DNA check was done on the table's D call, TRBD2. TRBV21-1 is shown as a pseudogene. The CDR3 spans 17 residues.

A few counts support this clonotype. The chain uses TRBV3-1 and TRBJ2-3; D uncertain. This CDR3 spans 18 amino acids. The V gene's germline CDR1 is LGHDT and CDR2 YNNKEL (reference sequence). Trimming removed 1 base at V and 4 bases at J, with 21 bases between. The CDR3 loop reads CASSQVTVGKPLADTQYF. For the CDR3, the DNA is TGTGCCAGCAGCCAAGTTACTGTCGGCAAGCCCCTGGCAGATACGCAGTATTTT.

The rearrangement uses TRBV13 and TRBJ1-6; D might be TRBD1 (5 bases). Trimming took off 2 bases at V and 7 bases at J, with 12 bases between the two ends. CDR1 and CDR2 (germline): PRHDT, FYEKMQ (reference sequence). The CDR3 is 15 amino acids. The CDR3 sequence: CASSLLGLGNSPLHF. The CDR3 DNA is TGTGCCAGCAGCTTATTGGGACTGGGGAATTCACCCCTCCACTTT.

The gene calls are TRBV12-3 or TRBV12-4 and TRBJ2-5; D call uncertain. Between the trimmed V and J ends, which lost 8 bases and 7 bases, there was a span of 14 bases. The CDR3 length is 12 residues. The CDR3 region is CASQYGPGTQYF. Here the CDR3 DNA reads TGTGCCAGCCAATACGGTCCCGGGACCCAGTACTTC.

The sample holds a few counts of this clonotype. The chain is built from TRBV5-1 and TRBJ2-6; D ambiguous. Germline lookup yields CDR1 SGHRS and CDR2 YFSETQ. The CDR3 length is 14 residues. With 4 bases removed from V and 4 bases from J, the gap between germline ends came to 9 bases. The CDR3: CASSPWPGANVLTF. DNA of the CDR3: TGCGCCAGCAGCCCTTGGCCCGGGGCCAACGTCCTGACTTTC.

This clonotype was counted between two and nine times. J is TRBJ1-3 and V is TRBV5-1; 8 bases are a match to TRBD1. Unmatched junction bases numbered 6, after V lost 1 base and J lost 0 bases. CDR1 is SGHRS and CDR2 is YFSETQ in the germline V gene. The CDR3 is 17 amino acids. The CDR3, as DNA: TGCGCCAGCAGCTTGTCCGGGACAGGAGCCTCTGGAAACACCATATATTTT. Protein: CASSLSGTGASGNTIYF.

This clonotype occurred a few times. The rearrangement links TRBV7-8 to TRBJ2-7; D gene uncertain. V was pared by 1 base and J by 6 bases, with 19 bases between. CDR1 and CDR2 (germline): SGHVS, FQNEAQ. This CDR3 spans 16 amino acids. CDR3 in DNA: TGTGCCAGCAGCTTAGGTGCAGGCTTAGTATGGGGCGAGCAGTACGTC. Translated, it gives CASSLGAGLVWGEQYV.

V is TRBV2 and J is TRBJ1-2, with D perhaps matching TRBD1 (5 bases). Germline-derived CDR1 and CDR2 are SNHLY and FYNNEI. The CDR3 has 15 amino acids. The germline V and J ends were trimmed by 4 bases and 0 bases, with 12 bases remaining between them. The CDR3, as DNA: TGTGCCAGCAGTGGACAGATTCAGACTAACTATGGCTACACCTTC. Translation gives CASSGQIQTNYGYTF.

This clonotype was counted a few times. This sequence joins TRBV7-3 and TRBJ2-1; a weak D match, TRBD1 (6 bases). Per the germline V gene, CDR1 is SGHTA and CDR2 is FQGTGA. The CDR3 length is 13 residues. Trimming left V 5 bases short and J 7 bases short, with 12 bases between. CDR3 DNA sequence: TGTGCCAGCAGCACCCACAGGGAAAATGAGCAGTTCTTC. It codes for CASSTHRENEQFF.

The chain uses TRBV14 and TRBJ2-3; D tentatively reads TRBD1 or TRBD2 (5 bases each). V was pared by 4 bases and J by 2 bases, with 19 bases between. The V gene's germline CDR1 is SGHDN and CDR2 FVKESK. CDR3 length equals 17 residues. The CDR3 region has the DNA TGTGCCAGCAGCCCCTGGGACGTGGGGGTTGACACAGATACGCAGTATTTT. Translated, it gives CASSPWDVGVDTDTQYF.

J is TRBJ2-1 and V is TRBV24-1, with 8 bases aligning to TRBD1. J lost 4 bases, V lost 5 bases, and 9 bases had no gene match. Germline V gene sequence: CDR1 KGHDR, CDR2 SFDVKD. This CDR3 spans 16 amino acids. DNA for the CDR3: TGTGCCACCAGTGGTAACCAGGGGGCCGGTTACAATGAGCAGTTCTTC. Its translation: CATSGNQGAGYNEQFF.

This clonotype was counted ten times or more. The CDR3 DNA is TGTGCCAGCAGACTCTTCTTCACTGGGACTAGGGATACGCAGTATTTT. Its translation is CASRLFFTGTRDTQYF. This chain connects TRBV6-2 or TRBV6-3 to TRBJ2-3; TRBD2 matches 8 bases. Germline lookup yields CDR1 MNHEY and CDR2 SVGEGT. The CDR3 has 16 amino acids. Unmatched junction bases numbered 14, after V lost 6 bases and J lost 6 bases.

The chain uses TRBV27 and TRBJ2-1; 9 bases are shared with TRBD2. There are 16 residues in the CDR3. From germline, CDR1 is MNHEY and CDR2 SMNVEV (reference sequence). V lost 4 bases to trimming and J lost 9 bases; unmatched junction nucleotides: 13. The CDR3 here is CASSSSWSGRIVEQFF. In DNA, the CDR3 is TGTGCCAGCAGTTCATCTTGGAGCGGGAGGATCGTTGAGCAGTTCTTC.

The rearrangement uses TRBV12-3 or TRBV12-4 and TRBJ1-2, with a possible D match to TRBD1 (5 bases). The germline V and J ends were trimmed by 7 bases and 3 bases, with 30 bases remaining between them. The CDR3 contains 19 residues. The CDR3 sequence is CASTHSTDMGVIFYYGYTF. CDR3 DNA sequence: TGTGCCAGCACTCATTCTACGGACATGGGGGTGATTTTCTACTATGGCTACACCTTC.

The genes are TRBV12-3 or TRBV12-4 and TRBJ2-7; TRBD1 aligns across 7 bases. CDR3 size: 13 residues. V was pared by 8 bases and J by 6 bases, with 10 bases of the junction left unmatched. The CDR3 loop is CASADRAPVEQYF. The CDR3 coding sequence is TGTGCCAGCGCCGACAGGGCGCCTGTCGAGCAGTACTTC.

The chain uses TRBV11-3 and TRBJ2-1; D is perhaps TRBD2 (5 bases). This CDR3 is 13 amino acids long. The germline V and J ends were trimmed by 10 bases and 7 bases, with 17 bases remaining between them. CDR1 and CDR2 from the germline V gene are SGHNT and YENEEA. Written as DNA, the CDR3 is TGTGCCACTCTCCCCGAGGGCGGGAATGAGCAGTTCTTC. Encoded protein: CATLPEGGNEQFF.